These 2 T cell receptor beta chains were all obtained from the same sample, sequenced in a study of PD-1 blockade in classical Hodgkin lymphoma. Generated by immunoSEQ multiplex PCR, the TCRdb table keeps only in-frame clones and is missing some. The sample has 9,900 or so clones, around 80% seen once; the top ten hold 34%. After autologous stem cell transplantation all patients relapsed, and prior brentuximab vedotin exposure differed between cohorts. The source was peripheral blood mononuclear cells (PBMCs), collected before the second cycle of nivolumab. The receptors were gathered from a human donor with classical Hodgkin lymphoma.

This clone is judged medium-sized (0.01 to 0.1%). The chain is built from TRBV28 and TRBJ1-1, with D uncertain. This CDR3 spans 13 amino acids. Germline V gives CDR1 MDHEN, CDR2 SYDVKM. V lost 6 bases and J 1 base, leaving 9 bases between the germline ends. The chain's CDR3 is CASRLAWNTEAFF. The CDR3 region has the DNA TGTGCCAGCAGGTTAGCGTGGAACACTGAAGCTTTCTTT.

V and J are TRBV11-3 and TRBJ2-3; the D call may be TRBD1 or TRBD2 (5 bases each). Between the trimmed V and J ends, which lost 2 bases and 2 bases, there was a span of 11 bases. This CDR3 comprises 15 residues. Germline values: CDR1 SGHNT, CDR2 YENEEA. The CDR3 DNA sequence: TGTGCCAGCAGCTTAAGGGGAGTTAACACAGATACGCAGTATTTT. Its translation is CASSLRGVNTDTQYF.